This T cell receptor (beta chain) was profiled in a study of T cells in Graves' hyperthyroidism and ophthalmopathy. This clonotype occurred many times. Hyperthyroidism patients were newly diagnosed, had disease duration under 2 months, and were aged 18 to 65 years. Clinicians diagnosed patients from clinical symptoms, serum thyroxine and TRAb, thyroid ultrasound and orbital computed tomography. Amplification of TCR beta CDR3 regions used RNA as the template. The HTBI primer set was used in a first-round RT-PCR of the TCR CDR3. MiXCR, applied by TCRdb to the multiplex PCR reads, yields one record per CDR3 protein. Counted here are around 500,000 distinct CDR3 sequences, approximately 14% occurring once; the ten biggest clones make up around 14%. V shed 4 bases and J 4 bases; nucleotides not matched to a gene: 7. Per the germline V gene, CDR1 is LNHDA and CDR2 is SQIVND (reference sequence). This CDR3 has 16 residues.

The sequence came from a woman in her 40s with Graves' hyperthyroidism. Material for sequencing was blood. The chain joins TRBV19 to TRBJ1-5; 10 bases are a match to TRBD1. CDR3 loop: CASSTPWTGGNQPQHF. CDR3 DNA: TGTGCCAGTAGTACCCCTTGGACAGGGGGGAATCAGCCCCAGCATTTT.